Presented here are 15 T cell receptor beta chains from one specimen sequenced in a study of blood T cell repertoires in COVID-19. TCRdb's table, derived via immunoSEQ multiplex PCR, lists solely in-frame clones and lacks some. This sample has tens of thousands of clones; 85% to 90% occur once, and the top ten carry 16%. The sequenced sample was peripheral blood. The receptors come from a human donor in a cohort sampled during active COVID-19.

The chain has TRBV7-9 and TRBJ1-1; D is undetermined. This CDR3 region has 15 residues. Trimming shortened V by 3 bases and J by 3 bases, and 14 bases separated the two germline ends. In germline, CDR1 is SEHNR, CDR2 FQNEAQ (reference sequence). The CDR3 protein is CASSFDGVADTEAFF. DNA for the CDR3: TGTGCCAGCAGCTTCGACGGGGTGGCGGACACTGAAGCTTTCTTT.

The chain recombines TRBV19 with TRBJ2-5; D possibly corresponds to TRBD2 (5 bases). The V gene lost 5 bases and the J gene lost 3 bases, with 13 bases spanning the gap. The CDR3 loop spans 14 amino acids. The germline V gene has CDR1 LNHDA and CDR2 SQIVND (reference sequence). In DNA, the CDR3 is TGTGCCAGTAGTCCCCGGGGTAGCGAAGAGACCCAGTACTTC. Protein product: CASSPRGSEETQYF.

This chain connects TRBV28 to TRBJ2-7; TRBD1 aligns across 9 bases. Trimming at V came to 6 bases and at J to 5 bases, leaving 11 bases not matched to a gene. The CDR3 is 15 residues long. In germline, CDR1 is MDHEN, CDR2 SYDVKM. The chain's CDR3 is CASRPNRGRHHEQYF. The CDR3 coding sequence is TGTGCCAGCAGGCCTAACAGGGGGCGCCACCACGAGCAGTACTTC.

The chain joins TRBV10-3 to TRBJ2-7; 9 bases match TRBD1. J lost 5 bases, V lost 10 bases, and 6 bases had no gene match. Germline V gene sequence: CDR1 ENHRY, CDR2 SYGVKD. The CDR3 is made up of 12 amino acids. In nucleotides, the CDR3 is TGTGCCAGCGGGACAGGGAAGGACGAGCAGTACTTC. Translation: CASGTGKDEQYF.

Written as DNA, the CDR3 is TGTGCCACCAGCAGGGGACAGCACTCTGGAAACACCATATATTTT. Translation: CATSRGQHSGNTIYF. The gene calls are TRBV15 and TRBJ1-3; TRBD1 aligns across 7 bases. The CDR3 has 15 residues. Germline V gene sequence: CDR1 LNHNV, CDR2 YYDKDF (reference sequence). Trimming took 3 bases from V and 0 from J; bases not matched to a gene: 2. Complete variable domain (other parts from reference TRBV15 and TRBJ1-3): DAMVIQNPRYQVTQFGKPVTLSCSQTLNHNVMYWYQQKSSQAPKLLFHYYDKDFNNEADTPDNFQSRRPNTSFCFLDIRSPGLGDTAMYLCATSRGQHSGNTIYFGEGSWLTVV.

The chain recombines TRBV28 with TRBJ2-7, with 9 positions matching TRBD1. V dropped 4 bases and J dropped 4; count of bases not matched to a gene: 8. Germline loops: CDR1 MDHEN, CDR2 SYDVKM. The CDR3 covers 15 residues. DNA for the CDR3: TGTGCCAGCAGTTCAACAGGGGGCATTTTTTACGAGCAGTACTTC. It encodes CASSSTGGIFYEQYF.

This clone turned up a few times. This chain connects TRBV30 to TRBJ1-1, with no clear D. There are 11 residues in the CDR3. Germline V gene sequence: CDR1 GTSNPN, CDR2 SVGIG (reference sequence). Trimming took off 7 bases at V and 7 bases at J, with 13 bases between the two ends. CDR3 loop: CAFSAGGEAFF. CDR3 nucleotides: TGTGCCTTCTCAGCGGGCGGTGAAGCTTTCTTT.

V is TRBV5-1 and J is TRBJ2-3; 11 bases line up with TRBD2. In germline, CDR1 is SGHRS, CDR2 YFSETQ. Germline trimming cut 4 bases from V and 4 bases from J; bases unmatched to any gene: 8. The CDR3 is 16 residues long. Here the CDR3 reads CASSGGLTSGADTQYF. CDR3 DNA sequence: TGCGCCAGCAGCGGAGGGCTGACTAGCGGGGCAGATACGCAGTATTTT. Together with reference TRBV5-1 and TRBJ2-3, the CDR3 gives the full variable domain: KAGVTQTPRYLIKTRGQQVTLSCSPISGHRSVSWYQQTPGQGLQFLFEYFSETQRNKGNFPGRFSGRQFSNSRSEMNVSTLELGDSALYLCASSGGLTSGADTQYFGPGTRLTVL.

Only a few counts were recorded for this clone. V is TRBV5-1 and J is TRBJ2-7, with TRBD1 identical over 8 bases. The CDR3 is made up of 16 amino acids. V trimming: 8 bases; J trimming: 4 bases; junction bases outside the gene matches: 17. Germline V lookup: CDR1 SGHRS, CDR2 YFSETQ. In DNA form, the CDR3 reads TGCGCCAGTCCCGGGACAGGTTTTAGAGTGATATACGAGCAGTACTTC. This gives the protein CASPGTGFRVIYEQYF.

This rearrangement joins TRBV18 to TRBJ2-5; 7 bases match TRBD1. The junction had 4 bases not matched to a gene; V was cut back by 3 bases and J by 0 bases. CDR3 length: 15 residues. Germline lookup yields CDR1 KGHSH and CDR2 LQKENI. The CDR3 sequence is CASSPRQGNQETQYF. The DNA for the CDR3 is TGTGCCAGCTCACCTCGACAGGGTAACCAAGAGACCCAGTACTTC.

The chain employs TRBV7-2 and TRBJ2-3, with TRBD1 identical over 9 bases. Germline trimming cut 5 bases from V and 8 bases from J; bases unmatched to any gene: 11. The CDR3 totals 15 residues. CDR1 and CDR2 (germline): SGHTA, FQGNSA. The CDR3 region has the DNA TGTGCCAGCAGCCCCCGCCGGGACAGGGAAGGTACGCAGTATTTT. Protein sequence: CASSPRRDREGTQYF.

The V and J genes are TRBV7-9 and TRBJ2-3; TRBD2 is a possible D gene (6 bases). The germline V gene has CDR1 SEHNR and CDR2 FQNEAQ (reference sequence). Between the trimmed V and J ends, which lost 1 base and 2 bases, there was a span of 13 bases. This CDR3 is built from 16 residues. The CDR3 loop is CASSLGEDGYTDTQYF. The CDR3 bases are TGTGCCAGCAGCTTAGGGGAGGACGGGTACACAGATACGCAGTATTTT.

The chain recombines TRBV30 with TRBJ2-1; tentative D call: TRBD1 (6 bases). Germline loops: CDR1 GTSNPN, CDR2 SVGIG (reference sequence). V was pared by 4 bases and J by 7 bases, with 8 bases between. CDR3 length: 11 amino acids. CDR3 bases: TGTGCCTGGATACAGGGAAATGAGCAGTTCTTC. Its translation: CAWIQGNEQFF.

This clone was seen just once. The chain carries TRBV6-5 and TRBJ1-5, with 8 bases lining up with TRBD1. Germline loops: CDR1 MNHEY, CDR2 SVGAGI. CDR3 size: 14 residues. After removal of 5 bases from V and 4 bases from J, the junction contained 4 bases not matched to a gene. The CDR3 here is CASSMTGDNQPQHF. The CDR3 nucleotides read TGTGCCAGCAGTATGACAGGGGATAATCAGCCCCAGCATTTT.

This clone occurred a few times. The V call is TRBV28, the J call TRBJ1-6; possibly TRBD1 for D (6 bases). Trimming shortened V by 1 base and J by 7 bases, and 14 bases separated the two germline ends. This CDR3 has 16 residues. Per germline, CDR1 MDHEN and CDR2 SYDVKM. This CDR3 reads CASSLFNGQLNSPLHF. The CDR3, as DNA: TGTGCCAGCAGTTTATTCAATGGACAGTTAAATTCACCCCTCCACTTT. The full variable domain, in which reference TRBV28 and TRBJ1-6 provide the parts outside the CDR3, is DVKVTQSSRYLVKRTGEKVFLECVQDMDHENMFWYRQDPGLGLRLIYFSYDVKMKEKGDIPEGYSVSREKKERFSLILESASTNQTSMYLCASSLFNGQLNSPLHFGNGTRLTVT.